The present entry profiles one T cell receptor (beta chain) with its context. The data were obtained in a study of blood T cell repertoires in COVID-19. The overall study: The study drew acute and convalescent COVID-19 samples from the United States, Italy and Spain. Nucleic acid was either cDNA or gDNA, and it came from T cells, B-cell-depleted T cells, or PBMCs.

Methods used by the authors: Amplification with reference gene primers provided the estimates of nucleated cell counts. Sequencing was performed with immunoSEQ multiplex PCR; in TCRdb, only in-frame clones are kept and a portion is missing. The DNA was the basis for D and trimming; V, J and clone size are from that table. The data show approximately 130,000 clones, with roughly 82% seen just once and about 12% held by the top ten. CDR3 length: 16 residues. With 3 bases clipped from V and 1 base from J, the junction kept 7 bases outside the gene matches. Germline loops: CDR1 LGHDT, CDR2 YNNKEL (reference sequence).

The chain couples TRBV3-1 (or the pseudogene TRBV3-2) to TRBJ2-3, with TRBD1 matching over 7 bases. The TCR comes from a human donor in a cohort sampled during active COVID-19. The sequenced material came from peripheral blood. CDR3 sequence (DNA): TGTGCCAGCAGCCACCCTCGGACAGGCCGCACAGATACGCAGTATTTT. This encodes CASSHPRTGRTDTQYF.